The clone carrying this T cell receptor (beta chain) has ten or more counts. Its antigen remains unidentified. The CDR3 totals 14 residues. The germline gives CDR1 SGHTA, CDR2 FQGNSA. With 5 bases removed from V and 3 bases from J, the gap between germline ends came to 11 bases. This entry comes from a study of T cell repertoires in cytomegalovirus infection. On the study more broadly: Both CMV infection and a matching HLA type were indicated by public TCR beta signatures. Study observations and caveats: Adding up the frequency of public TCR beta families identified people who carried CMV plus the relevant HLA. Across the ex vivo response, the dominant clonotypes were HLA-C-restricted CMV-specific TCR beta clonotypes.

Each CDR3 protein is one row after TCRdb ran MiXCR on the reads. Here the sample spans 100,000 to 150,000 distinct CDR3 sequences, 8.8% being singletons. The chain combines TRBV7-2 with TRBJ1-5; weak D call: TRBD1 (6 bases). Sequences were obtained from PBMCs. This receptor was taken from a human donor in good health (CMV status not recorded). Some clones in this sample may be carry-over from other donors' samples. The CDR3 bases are TGTGCCAGCAGCATGAGACAGGCCAATCAGCCCCAGCATTTT. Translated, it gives CASSMRQANQPQHF. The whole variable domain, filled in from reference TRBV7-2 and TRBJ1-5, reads GAGVSQSPSNKVTEKGKDVELRCDPISGHTALYWYRQSLGQGLEFLIYFQGNSAPDKSGLPSDRFSAERTGGSVSTLTIQRTQQEDSAVYLCASSMRQANQPQHFGDGTRLSIL.